One and the same sample provided the 10 T cell receptor beta chains below, sequenced in a study of identical twins. TCRdb reprocessed the 5' RACE reads with MiXCR, giving one entry per CDR3 protein. The sample contains around 960,000 distinct CDR3 sequences, 9% to 15% of which appear only once. The same sample was also used in a study of yellow fever vaccine responses in identical twins.

The sequencing sample was made of PBMCs. Receptor source: a young woman in good health.

This chain connects TRBV6-6 to TRBJ2-1; the D call may be TRBD1 or TRBD2 (5 bases each). The V and J ends lost 4 bases and 10 bases respectively, with 14 bases between them. This CDR3 has 13 amino acids. Germline loops: CDR1 MNHNY, CDR2 SVGAGI (reference sequence). The CDR3 DNA sequence: TGTGCCAGCAGTTCCCGGGGCCAGAGGGAGCAGTTCTTC. It specifies CASSSRGQREQFF.

This clonotype appeared many times. The chain has TRBV7-9 and TRBJ2-1, with 7 nucleotides matching TRBD1. J lost 9 bases, V lost 1 base, and 6 bases had no gene match. This CDR3 contains 14 residues. Germline values: CDR1 SEHNR, CDR2 FQNEAQ (reference sequence). CDR3 in DNA: TGTGCCAGCAGCTTAGGTCCCCGACAGGGTGAGCAGTTCTTC. It encodes CASSLGPRQGEQFF.

The CDR3 reads CASSPPSLDTQYF. CDR3 DNA sequence: TGTGCCAGCAGCCCTCCTTCCCTGGATACGCAGTATTTT. The chain joins TRBV13 to TRBJ2-3; no reliable D call. The CDR3 spans 13 residues. From germline, CDR1 is PRHDT and CDR2 FYEKMQ (reference sequence). V lost 5 bases and J 6 bases, leaving 12 bases between the germline ends. Filled out from reference TRBV13 and TRBJ2-3, the complete variable domain reads AAGVIQSPRHLIKEKRETATLKCYPIPRHDTVYWYQQGPGQDPQFLISFYEKMQSDKGSIPDRFSAQQFSDYHSELNMSSLELGDSALYFCASSPPSLDTQYFGPGTRLTVL.

Ten or more counts support this clonotype. This chain connects TRBV28 to TRBJ2-4; 9 nucleotides agree with TRBD2. The junction had 7 bases not matched to a gene; V was cut back by 6 bases and J by 7 bases. CDR3 size: 14 residues. Germline loops: CDR1 MDHEN, CDR2 SYDVKM. CDR3 coding DNA: TGTGCCAGCAGCTTCGGCGGGAGGGGTAACATTCAGTACTTC. It yields the protein CASSFGGRGNIQYF.

The chain carries TRBV9 and TRBJ2-1; 9 positions match TRBD1. V lost 0 bases and J lost 5; bases outside the gene matches: 3. CDR1 SGDLS and CDR2 YYNGEE come from the germline V gene. This CDR3 has 15 amino acids. The CDR3 DNA is TGTGCCAGCAGCGTAGACGGGACAGGGAACAATGAGCAGTTCTTC. Its protein is CASSVDGTGNNEQFF.

The V and J genes are TRBV29-1 and TRBJ2-2, with D unresolved. Germline lookup yields CDR1 SQVTM and CDR2 ANQGSEA. This CDR3 has 16 residues. V was cut by 7 bases and J by 0 bases, with 18 bases left in between. In nucleotides, the CDR3 is TGCAGCGGACCCCAGACCTGGTCCGCGAACACCGGGGAGCTGTTTTTT. Protein sequence: CSGPQTWSANTGELFF.

This clonotype was seen a few times. The CDR3 sequence is CASSFNTGSGANVLTF. In nucleotides, the CDR3 is TGTGCCAGCAGCTTCAATACGGGCTCTGGGGCCAACGTCCTGACTTTC. The chain employs TRBV12-3 or TRBV12-4 and TRBJ2-6; D is uncertain. The CDR3 is made up of 16 amino acids. V was pared by 6 bases and J by 0 bases, with 12 bases between.

The chain employs TRBV12-3 or TRBV12-4 and TRBJ1-6; the D gene is possibly TRBD1 (5 bases). Trimming shortened V by 4 bases and J by 7 bases, and 11 bases separated the two germline ends. This CDR3 is built from 14 residues. The CDR3 sequence is CASSSRQPNSPLHF. CDR3 DNA: TGTGCCAGCAGTTCGCGACAGCCGAATTCACCCCTCCACTTT.

CDR3 protein: CSAPQDPTNEKLFF. The CDR3 nucleotides read TGCAGTGCTCCGCAGGACCCAACTAATGAAAAACTGTTTTTT. J is TRBJ1-4 and V is TRBV20-1; D remains ambiguous. Germline assignment: CDR1 DFQATT and CDR2 SNEGSKA (reference sequence). Trimming left V 5 bases short and J 0 bases short, with 10 bases between. The CDR3 extends over 14 amino acids.

This chain uses TRBV20-1 with TRBJ2-5; 11 nucleotides match TRBD2. V lost 3 bases and J lost 9; bases outside the gene matches: 9. The germline CDR1 and CDR2 sequences are DFQATT and SNEGSKA (reference sequence). The CDR3 contains 14 residues. CDR3 sequence (DNA): TGCAGTGCTAGCCCTGGAGTAGCGGGGGGGGCCCAGTACTTC. This encodes CSASPGVAGGAQYF.